This is a list of T cell receptor beta chains from one sample in a study of glioma-infiltrating T cells after dendritic cell vaccination. Data came from immunoSEQ multiplex PCR; TCRdb stores just in-frame clones and leaves some out. This sample has approximately 93,000 clones, with 85% found just once. This specimen was blood, taken after dendritic cell vaccination. These receptors came from a human donor with glioblastoma. Both conserved end residues are part of each CDR3. Each record gives: J gene, V gene, CDR3 protein.

J: TRBJ2-7; V: TRBV30; CDR3: CAWRAAPGTGGSIVHEQYF
J: TRBJ2-5; V: TRBV30; CDR3: CASRTSGSKQETQYF
J: TRBJ1-5; V: TRBV30; CDR3: CAWTGTGRGNQPQHF
J: TRBJ2-3; V: TRBV27; CDR3: CASSLWTGADTQYF
J: TRBJ1-1; V: TRBV18; CDR3: CASSPRGVRVGGGTEAFF
J: TRBJ1-6; V: TRBV9; CDR3: CASTQSTGGSPLHF
J: TRBJ2-3; V: TRBV19; CDR3: CASSTPGGAARGVTQYF
J: TRBJ1-1; V: TRBV2; CDR3: CASIRQDREWRTEAFF
J: TRBJ2-7; V: TRBV27; CDR3: CASSLAGGGYEQYF
J: TRBJ1-1; V: TRBV9; CDR3: CASSVAGNTEAFF
J: TRBJ2-3; V: TRBV4-3; CDR3: CASSQGPGGHTDTQYF
J: TRBJ2-5; V: TRBV9; CDR3: CASSGGETQYF
J: TRBJ1-1; V: TRBV4-3; CDR3: CASSRDGSEAFF
J: TRBJ2-1; V: TRBV10-3; CDR3: CAISPALAGGNNEQFF
J: TRBJ2-7; V: TRBV10-3; CDR3: CAIRPQGSILYEQYF
J: TRBJ1-1; V: TRBV27; CDR3: CASRDRNTEAFF
J: TRBJ2-7; V: TRBV30; CDR3: CAWSGKIQGQPYEQYF
J: TRBJ2-2; V: TRBV5-1; CDR3: CASSLVPPAGNTGELFF
J: TRBJ1-2; V: TRBV9; CDR3: CASSVAFEGYGYTF
J: TRBJ2-7; V: TRBV7-6; CDR3: CASSPRDRDYEQYF
J: TRBJ2-5; V: TRBV2; CDR3: CASSRDNQETQYF
J: TRBJ1-1; V: TRBV6-1; CDR3: CASSRDTTEAFF
J: TRBJ1-4; V: TRBV7-9; CDR3: CASSLEGGRNEKLFF
J: TRBJ2-5; V: TRBV6-6; CDR3: CASSAVVGGETQYF
J: TRBJ2-5; V: TRBV6-5; CDR3: CASTRTSEETQYF
J: TRBJ2-1; V: TRBV2; CDR3: CASSEPGTSAFNEQFF
J: TRBJ2-7; V: TRBV9; CDR3: CASSVGEGTYEQYF
J: TRBJ2-5; V: TRBV5-1; CDR3: CASSLPGTQETQYF
J: TRBJ1-1; V: TRBV4-3; CDR3: CASSQEFGGKVVAFF
J: TRBJ2-3; V: TRBV7-9; CDR3: CASSSTSGSLDTQYF
J: TRBJ2-7; V: TRBV19; CDR3: CASSRGLAGGHSYEQYF
J: TRBJ1-1; V: TRBV6-1; CDR3: CASTRDRDTEAFF
J: TRBJ1-3; V: TRBV6-1; CDR3: CASRPRDAGNTIYF
J: TRBJ2-1; V: TRBV7-2; CDR3: CASSLAGLAHEQLF
J: TRBJ1-2; V: TRBV27; CDR3: CASSLSQGFYGYTF
J: TRBJ2-1; V: TRBV19; CDR3: CASSPSPEAEQFF
J: TRBJ1-5; V: TRBV10-1; CDR3: CASSLNQPQHF
J: TRBJ1-2; V: TRBV18; CDR3: CASSGGSGGDGYTF
J: TRBJ1-1; V: TRBV9; CDR3: CASSVDRVNTEAFF
J: TRBJ1-1; V: TRBV10-3; CDR3: CAIRGETAEAFF
J: TRBJ2-7; V: TRBV5-1; CDR3: CASSPRDREREQYF